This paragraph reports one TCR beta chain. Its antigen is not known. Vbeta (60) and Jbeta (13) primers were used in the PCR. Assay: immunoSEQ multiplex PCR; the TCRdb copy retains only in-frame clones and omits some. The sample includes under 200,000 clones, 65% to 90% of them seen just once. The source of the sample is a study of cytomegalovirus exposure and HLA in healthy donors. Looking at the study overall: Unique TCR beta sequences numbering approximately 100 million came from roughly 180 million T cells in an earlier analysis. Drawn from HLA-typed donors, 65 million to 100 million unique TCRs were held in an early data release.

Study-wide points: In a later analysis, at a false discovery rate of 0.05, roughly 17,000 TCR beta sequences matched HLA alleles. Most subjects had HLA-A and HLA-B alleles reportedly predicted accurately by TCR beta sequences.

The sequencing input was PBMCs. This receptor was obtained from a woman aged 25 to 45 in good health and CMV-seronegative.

The CDR3 reads CASSPIGGSEGNTIYF. CDR3 nucleotide sequence: TGTGCCAGCAGCCCCATCGGGGGATCCGAAGGAAACACCATATATTTT. The rearrangement links TRBV7-8 to TRBJ1-3, with D possibly matching TRBD1 (5 bases). V lost 5 bases and J 4 bases, leaving 18 bases between the germline ends. Germline-derived CDR1 and CDR2 are SGHVS and FQNEAQ. The CDR3 totals 16 residues. Complete variable domain (other parts from reference TRBV7-8 and TRBJ1-3): GAGVSQSPRYKVAKRGQDVALRCDPISGHVSLFWYQQALGQGPEFLTYFQNEAQLDKSGLPSDRFFAERPEGSVSTLKIQRTQQEDSAVYLCASSPIGGSEGNTIYFGEGSWLTVV.